The subject of this entry is one T cell receptor beta chain. This clone came up a few times. Its antigen has not been determined. No qualities accompany the bases; no much larger clone lies one base away. All of the isolated RNA was reverse transcribed with the High Capacity cDNA Reverse Transcription Kit, so expressed TCRB transcripts were sequenced. Deep immunoSEQ sequencing was performed on naive, central memory and regulatory T cell samples, with an average of about 4 million total reads per sample. Sorted cells were lysed in RLT buffer and RNA was extracted with DNase-treated RNeasy Micro or Mini kits, depending on cell number. Each cell subset was processed on its own to prevent cross-contamination, while patient and healthy donor samples were processed together. TCRB sequences were amplified from cDNA with the immunoSEQ multiplex PCR, producing 87-bp fragments spanning the CDR3 region. The amplicons were sequenced using the Illumina HiSeq platform. The authors' analysis ran thus. PCR bias was computationally corrected using synthetic template baselines, reads within Hamming distance 2 were collapsed, and singletons that could not be merged were discarded. Reads were aligned against IMGT so that V, D and J genes, CDR3 length and insertions or deletions at six rearrangement sites could be assigned. Clonotype counts were normalized to sorted cell number within each subset before computing true diversity and Gini coefficients with the tcR R package. The overlap coefficient, calculated on TCRB nucleotide sequences, was used to quantify repertoire sharing. TCRdb provides this immuneACCESS table in a form limited to in-frame rearrangements. Some clones are lacking; in checked studies, under half of them reflect an unresolved V gene, and why the rest are absent is not known. The DNA was the basis for D and trimming; V, J and clone size are from that table. This sample holds almost 350,000 clones; 6.5% to 10% were observed only once. Together, the top ten hold less than 0.45% of the sample.

CDR1 and CDR2, looked up from the germline V gene, are SGDLS and YYNGEE. V loses 4 bases, J loses 2 bases, and the germline ends lie 16 bases apart. The CDR3 measures 15 amino acids from cysteine to phenylalanine. The retained sequence is limited to the CDR3, 45 bases, with the frame set at the first base. This specimen belongs to a study of beta chain features in type 1 diabetes (dated by TCRdb to 2017 to 2018). General notes on the study: Patients and healthy donors did not differ in mean age, gender distribution, total cell number or subset yield. Across all samples, about 110 million sorted cells were examined, and cell number per subset correlated strongly with RNA yield. The study compared TCRB repertoires of sorted circulating CD4+ T cell subsets between recently diagnosed type 1 diabetes patients and matched healthy donors. Regulatory and stem cell-like memory subsets were obtained from only 8 patients and roughly 8 healthy donors, while naive and central memory subsets were obtained from all 28 donors. What the authors observed across the whole study: At VDJ recombination sites, type 1 diabetes patients had fewer insertions and more deleted nucleotides, which implies abnormalities in thymic rearrangement. The naive, central memory and regulatory TCRB repertoires appeared to resemble one another more closely among patients than among healthy donors. In all four CD4+ subsets, TCRB CDR3 length was moderately but significantly shorter in type 1 diabetes patients. Because cDNA was sequenced instead of genomic DNA, activated cells with high expression could be over-represented, although the groups did not differ in activation or CD3 levels. PCR might favor shorter templates, but patient and control samples were amplified and corrected together, so any skew would affect both groups equally. Only small numbers of individuals were included in the HLA sub-analyses, which left unresolved whether HLA type had any influence on TCRB rearrangement.

From each donor, a single peripheral blood sample of approximately 0.11 L on average was drawn into heparinised tubes. Naive, central memory, regulatory and stem cell-like memory CD4+ T cells were sorted on a BD FACSAria II using a panel including CD45RO, CCR7, CD25, CD127, CD95 and CD27. Every sorted population had a purity above 95%. PBMCs were separated immediately by Lymphoprep density gradient centrifugation and were stained directly, without being cultured. To minimize batch effects, samples were stained and sorted in pairs, one healthy donor with one patient per experiment. This sequence was found in a woman in her late teens or twenties in good health. The V and J genes are TRBV9 and TRBJ2-7; the D gene is perhaps TRBD2, on 5 matching bases. The sample consisted of central memory CD4+ T cells from blood. This receptor carries the CDR3 CASSTSWERAYEQYF. The DNA sequence is as follows: TGTGCCAGCAGCACGTCGTGGGAGAGAGCCTACGAGCAGTACTTC.